The 19 T cell receptor beta chains reported below all come from one sample, sequenced in a study of control samples from healthy donors and cancer patients. Assay used: immunoSEQ multiplex PCR; TCRdb lists only in-frame clones, some missing. Of about 84,000 clones in the sample, roughly 84% were seen once. Sequencing was performed on PBMCs. The source is a man aged 55 to 70 with head and neck cancer.

CDR3 in amino acids: CASRLRTGRDSGANVLTF. The CDR3 DNA follows: TGTGCCAGCAGGCTGCGGACAGGACGAGACTCTGGGGCCAACGTCCTGACTTTC. The chain uses TRBV5-5 and TRBJ2-6; 7 bases are a match to TRBD1. Trimming took 5 bases from V and 0 from J; bases not matched to a gene: 11. The CDR3 length is 18 residues. The germline V gene encodes CDR1 SGHKS and CDR2 YYEKEE (reference sequence). The complete variable domain, with remaining parts taken from reference TRBV5-5 and TRBJ2-6, reads DAGVTQSPTHLIKTRGQQVTLRCSPISGHKSVSWYQQVLGQGPQFIFQYYEKEERGRGNFPDRFSARQFPNYSSELNVNALLLGDSALYLCASRLRTGRDSGANVLTFGAGSRLTVL.

This chain uses TRBV10-3 with TRBJ2-6, with 9 bases fitting TRBD1. The CDR3 runs 16 residues. Losses at the gene ends were 6 bases for V and 3 bases for J; bases not matched to a gene: 6. Germline lookup yields CDR1 ENHRY and CDR2 SYGVKD. The CDR3 sequence is CAIRTTGGVGANVLTF. The CDR3 coding sequence is TGTGCCATCAGGACGACAGGGGGTGTTGGGGCCAACGTCCTGACTTTC.

This chain's CDR3 is CASSDFYPGGRHSYEQYF. DNA of the CDR3: TGTGCCAGCAGCGACTTCTATCCGGGAGGGCGACACTCCTACGAGCAGTACTTC. V and J are TRBV2 and TRBJ2-7; 8 nucleotides line up with TRBD2. The ends lost 6 bases at V and 0 bases at J; junction bases unmatched: 16. Per the germline V gene, CDR1 is SNHLY and CDR2 is FYNNEI. The CDR3 consists of 18 residues.

This chain connects TRBV6-5 to TRBJ2-1; TRBD2 matches at 10 bases. Germline CDR1 MNHEY, CDR2 SVGAGI. The CDR3 sequence is 14 residues long. Losses at the gene ends were 8 bases for V and 8 bases for J; bases not matched to a gene: 9. The CDR3 DNA follows: TGTGCCAGCGCCCTAGCGGGAGTGTTATATGAGCAGTTCTTC. It encodes CASALAGVLYEQFF.

The genes are TRBV2 and TRBJ2-1; D is unclear. CDR1 is SNHLY, CDR2 FYNNEI, per germline. There are 14 residues in the CDR3. V dropped 0 bases and J dropped 0 bases, with 3 bases sitting between them. The DNA for the CDR3 is TGTGCCAGCAGTGAAGCCAGCTCCTACAATGAGCAGTTCTTC. Amino acids: CASSEASSYNEQFF.

The V gene is TRBV12-3 or TRBV12-4, the J gene TRBJ2-5; D may correspond to TRBD1 or TRBD2 (5 bases each). V shed 6 bases and J shed 2 bases, with 7 bases lying between them. The CDR3 totals 12 residues. The DNA of the CDR3 is TGTGCCAGCAGCGGGGCGCAAGAGACCCAGTACTTC. Encoded protein: CASSGAQETQYF.

V usage is TRBV27 and J usage is TRBJ1-6; tentative D call: TRBD1 (5 bases). V shed 4 bases and J shed 7 bases, with 11 bases lying between them. This CDR3 contains 14 residues. Germline-derived CDR1 and CDR2 are MNHEY and SMNVEV (reference sequence). This CDR3 is CASSWAEGNSPLHF. In DNA, the CDR3 is TGTGCCAGCAGTTGGGCGGAGGGGAATTCACCCCTCCACTTT.

The V call is TRBV7-9, the J call TRBJ2-4; D tentatively reads TRBD1 or TRBD2 (5 bases each). Germline CDR1 reads SEHNR; CDR2 reads FQNEAQ (reference sequence). This CDR3 is 15 amino acids long. Trimming left V 5 bases short and J 7 bases short, with 18 bases between. The CDR3 DNA reads as TGTGCCAGCAGCCCAACCCTCGGGGCGGTGAACATTCAGTACTTC. Its protein is CASSPTLGAVNIQYF.

This chain connects TRBV5-4 to TRBJ2-1; D is unresolved. Germline lookup yields CDR1 SGHNT and CDR2 YYREEE (reference sequence). The V end was cut by 1 base, the J end by 8 bases, with 10 bases between. The CDR3 loop spans 13 amino acids. In nucleotides, the CDR3 is TGTGCCAGCAGCTTGTCAGTGAACCATGAGCAGTTCTTC. It specifies CASSLSVNHEQFF.

The chain uses TRBV7-2 and TRBJ2-5; the D gene is possibly TRBD2 (6 bases). V lost 2 bases and J lost 4, with 11 bases in between. This CDR3 region has 14 residues. Germline assignment: CDR1 SGHTA and CDR2 FQGNSA. The chain's CDR3 is CASSLSGGLETQYF. CDR3 DNA sequence: TGTGCCAGCAGCTTATCAGGAGGGTTAGAGACCCAGTACTTC.

V is TRBV11-2 and J is TRBJ2-3; TRBD2 aligns across 14 bases. This CDR3 has 16 amino acids. Germline CDR1 reads SGHAT; CDR2 reads FQNNGV. V gave up 5 bases and J gave up 4 bases; unmatched junction bases: 5. CDR3 sequence (DNA): TGTGCCAGCAGCCCCCGACTAGCGGGAGGGGCAGATACGCAGTATTTT. It yields the protein CASSPRLAGGADTQYF.

This chain uses TRBV19 with TRBJ2-2; D is possibly TRBD1 (5 bases). V shed 3 bases and J shed 4 bases, with 12 bases lying between them. This CDR3 has 15 amino acids. CDR1 and CDR2 from the germline V gene are LNHDA and SQIVND (reference sequence). CDR3 DNA: TGTGCCAGTAGTATTATGGGCAGGGTCACCGGGGAGCTGTTTTTT. Its translation: CASSIMGRVTGELFF.

The rearrangement joins TRBV20-1 to TRBJ2-1; 11 nucleotides agree with TRBD2. The CDR3 sequence is 14 residues long. Germline CDR1 reads DFQATT; CDR2 reads SNEGSKA (reference sequence). V gave up 3 bases and J gave up 7 bases; unmatched junction bases: 5. This chain's CDR3 is CSASGTSGFNEQFF. The CDR3 DNA is TGCAGTGCTAGTGGGACTAGCGGATTTAATGAGCAGTTCTTC.

The chain links TRBV6-5 to TRBJ2-1, with TRBD2 matching over 10 bases. CDR1 MNHEY and CDR2 SVGAGI come from the germline V gene. There are 15 residues in the CDR3. V lost 5 bases, J lost 4 bases, and 5 bases stayed unmatched. CDR3 nucleotides: TGTGCCAGCAGTCCCCTTAGCGGGAGGTACAATGAGCAGTTCTTC. It translates to CASSPLSGRYNEQFF.

V is TRBV21-1 and J is TRBJ2-7; TRBD2 is taken as the D call from the table, unchecked against the DNA. TRBV21-1 is a listed pseudogene. This CDR3 comprises 16 residues. This chain's CDR3 is CASTTPGRGGTREQYF. CDR3 sequence (DNA): TGTGCCAGCACCACCCCGGGGAGGGGCGGTACTCGGGAGCAGTACTTC.

The rearrangement uses TRBV5-1 and TRBJ2-1; TRBD1 matches 10 bases. With V trimmed by 4 bases and J by 8 bases, 3 bases remained unmatched. The CDR3 covers 13 residues. CDR1 SGHRS and CDR2 YFSETQ come from the germline V gene. The CDR3: CASSPGTGDEQFF. The DNA for the CDR3 is TGCGCCAGCAGCCCGGGGACAGGGGATGAGCAGTTCTTC.

The chain carries TRBV2 and TRBJ2-5, with D hard to call. The ends were cut back, 2 bases at V and 5 bases at J, with 6 bases in the middle. The V gene's germline CDR1 is SNHLY and CDR2 FYNNEI. The CDR3 is made up of 12 amino acids. CDR3 DNA sequence: TGTGCCAGCAGTGAATCGAGGGAGACCCAGTACTTC. It codes for CASSESRETQYF.

The chain has TRBV4-2 and TRBJ1-4; 8 bases fit TRBD1. Trimming took 4 bases from V and 3 from J; bases not matched to a gene: 7. The germline V gene has CDR1 LGHNA and CDR2 YNFKEQ. CDR3 length equals 16 residues. The CDR3 reads CASSRETGAANEKLFF. In DNA, the CDR3 is TGTGCCAGCAGCCGCGAGACAGGGGCGGCTAATGAAAAACTGTTTTTT.

The V and J genes are TRBV28 and TRBJ2-4; 8 bases agree with TRBD1. This CDR3 is 17 amino acids long. V trimming: 2 bases; J trimming: 0 bases; junction bases outside the gene matches: 6. Per the germline V gene, CDR1 is MDHEN and CDR2 is SYDVKM. CDR3 sequence: CASSLPQGALAKNIQYF. In DNA form, the CDR3 reads TGTGCCAGCAGTTTACCTCAGGGGGCCTTAGCCAAAAACATTCAGTACTTC. Full variable domain (missing parts from reference TRBV28 and TRBJ2-4): DVKVTQSSRYLVKRTGEKVFLECVQDMDHENMFWYRQDPGLGLRLIYFSYDVKMKEKGDIPEGYSVSREKKERFSLILESASTNQTSMYLCASSLPQGALAKNIQYFGAGTRLSVL.